This T cell receptor (beta chain) emerged from a study of blood T cell repertoires in COVID-19. The CDR3 sequence is 18 residues long. CDR1 and CDR2 (germline): LNHDA, SQIVND (reference sequence). The V gene end was trimmed by 3 bases and the J gene end by 0 bases; junction bases not matched to a gene: 10. TCRdb's table, derived via immunoSEQ multiplex PCR, lists solely in-frame clones and lacks some. The data contain 250,000 or so clones, around 86% of them singletons. Membership in each cohort depended on participant-reported clinical history. Sequenced material: PBMCs or T cells enriched from blood (not recorded which). The chain employs TRBV19 and TRBJ1-4; 7 bases match TRBD1. The clonotype originates from a woman in her late teens or twenties who had recovered from COVID-19. As DNA, the CDR3 is TGTGCCAGTAGTATTGGCAGACAGGGATTGGCAACTAATGAAAAACTGTTTTTT. The encoded protein is CASSIGRQGLATNEKLFF.